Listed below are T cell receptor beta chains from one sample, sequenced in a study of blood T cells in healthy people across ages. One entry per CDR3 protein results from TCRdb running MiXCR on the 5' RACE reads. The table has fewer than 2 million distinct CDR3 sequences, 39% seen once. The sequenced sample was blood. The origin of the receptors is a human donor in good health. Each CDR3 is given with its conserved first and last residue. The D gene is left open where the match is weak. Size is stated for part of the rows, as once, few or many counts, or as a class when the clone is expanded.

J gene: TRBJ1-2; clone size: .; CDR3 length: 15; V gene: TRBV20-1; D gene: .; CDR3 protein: CSARDRYTASYGYTF; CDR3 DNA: TGCAGTGCTAGAGATCGGTACACGGCTTCGTATGGCTACACCTTC
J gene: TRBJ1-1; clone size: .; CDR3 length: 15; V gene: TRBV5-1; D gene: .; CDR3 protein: CASSFGTGWNTEAFF; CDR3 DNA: TGCGCCAGCAGCTTCGGTACAGGGTGGAACACTGAAGCTTTCTTT
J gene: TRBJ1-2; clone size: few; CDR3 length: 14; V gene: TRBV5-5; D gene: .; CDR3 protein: CASSPEVLLVGYTF; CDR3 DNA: TGTGCCAGCAGTCCGGAGGTCCTACTGGTAGGCTACACCTTC
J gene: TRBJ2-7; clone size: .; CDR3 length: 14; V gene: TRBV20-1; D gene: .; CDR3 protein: CSARGPDSSYEQYF; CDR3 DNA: TGCAGTGCTAGGGGGCCAGACAGCTCCTACGAGCAGTACTTC
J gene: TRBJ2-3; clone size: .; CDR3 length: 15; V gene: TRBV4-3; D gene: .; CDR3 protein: CASSQIKDSTDTRYF; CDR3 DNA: TGCGCCAGCAGCCAAATCAAGGACAGCACAGATACGCGGTATTTT
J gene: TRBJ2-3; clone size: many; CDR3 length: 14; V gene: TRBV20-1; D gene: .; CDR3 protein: CSARSNYVGGTQYF; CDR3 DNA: TGCAGTGCTAGATCGAACTACGTGGGCGGTACGCAGTATTTT
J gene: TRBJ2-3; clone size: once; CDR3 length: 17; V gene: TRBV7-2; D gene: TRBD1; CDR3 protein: CASSLPMTGDSTDTQYF; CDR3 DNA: TGTGCCAGCAGCTTACCGATGACAGGGGATAGCACAGATACGCAGTATTTT
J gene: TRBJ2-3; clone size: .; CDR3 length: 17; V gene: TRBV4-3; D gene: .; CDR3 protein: CASSQDQWTQTPDTQYF; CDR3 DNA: TGCGCCAGCAGCCAAGATCAGTGGACCCAAACCCCAGATACGCAGTATTTT
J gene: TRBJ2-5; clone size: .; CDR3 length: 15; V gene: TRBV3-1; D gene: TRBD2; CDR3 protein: CASSHNSGGAETQYF; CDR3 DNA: TGTGCCAGCAGCCATAATAGCGGGGGGGCAGAGACCCAGTACTTC
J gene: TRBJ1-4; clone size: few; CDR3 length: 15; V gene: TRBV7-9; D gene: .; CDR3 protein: CASWQGSATNEKLFF; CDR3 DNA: TGTGCCAGCTGGCAGGGGAGTGCAACTAATGAAAAACTGTTTTTT
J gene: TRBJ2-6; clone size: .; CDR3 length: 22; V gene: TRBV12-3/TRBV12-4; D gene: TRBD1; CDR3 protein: CASRPSFSPPGQGTSGANVLTF; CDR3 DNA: TGTGCCAGCAGACCTTCATTCTCACCACCGGGACAGGGGACTTCTGGGGCCAACGTCCTGACTTTC
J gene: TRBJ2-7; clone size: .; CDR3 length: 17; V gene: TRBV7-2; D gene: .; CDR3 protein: CASSLAGGIRTAYEQYF; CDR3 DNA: TGTGCCAGCAGCTTAGCGGGGGGCATCAGGACCGCCTACGAGCAGTACTTC
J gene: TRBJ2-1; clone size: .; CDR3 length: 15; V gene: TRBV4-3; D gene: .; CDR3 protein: CASSQSTGYQGEQFF; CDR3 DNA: TGCGCCAGCAGCCAATCTACGGGTTACCAAGGGGAGCAGTTCTTC
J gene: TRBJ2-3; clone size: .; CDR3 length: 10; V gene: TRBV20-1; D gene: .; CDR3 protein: CSATLDTQYF; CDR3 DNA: TGCAGTGCTACCCTTGATACGCAGTATTTT
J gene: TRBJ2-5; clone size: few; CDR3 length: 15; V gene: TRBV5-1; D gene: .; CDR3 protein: CASSLEYPGGETQYF; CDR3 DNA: TGCGCCAGCAGCTTGGAGTACCCAGGAGGGGAGACCCAGTACTTC
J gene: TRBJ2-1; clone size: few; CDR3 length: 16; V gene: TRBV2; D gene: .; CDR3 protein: CASSRGHPSSYNEQFF; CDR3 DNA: TGTGCCAGCAGTCGCGGACACCCGAGCTCCTACAATGAGCAGTTCTTC
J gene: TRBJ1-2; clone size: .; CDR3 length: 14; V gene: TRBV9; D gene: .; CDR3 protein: CASSLVARDNGCTF; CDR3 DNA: TGTGCCAGCAGCCTTGTAGCCCGGGACAACGGCTGCACCTTC
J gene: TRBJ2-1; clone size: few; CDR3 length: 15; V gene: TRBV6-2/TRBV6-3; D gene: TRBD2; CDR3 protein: CASILGGAWYNEQFF; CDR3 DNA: TGTGCCAGCATCCTCGGGGGGGCCTGGTACAATGAGCAGTTCTTC
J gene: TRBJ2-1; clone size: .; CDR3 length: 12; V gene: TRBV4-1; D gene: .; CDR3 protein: CASSQGLDQQFF; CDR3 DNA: TGCGCCAGCAGCCAAGGTTTGGACCAGCAGTTCTTC
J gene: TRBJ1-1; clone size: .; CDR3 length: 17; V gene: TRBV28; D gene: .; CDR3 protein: CASSSLLRETKDTEAFF; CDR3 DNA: TGTGCCAGCAGCAGCCTCCTGAGGGAGACCAAGGACACTGAAGCTTTCTTT
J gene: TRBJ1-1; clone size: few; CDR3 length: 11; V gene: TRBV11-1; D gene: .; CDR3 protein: CASKEGTEAFF; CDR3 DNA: TGTGCCAGCAAGGAGGGGACTGAAGCTTTCTTT
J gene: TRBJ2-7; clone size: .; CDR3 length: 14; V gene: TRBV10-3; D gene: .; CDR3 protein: CAIRTAGLLREQYF; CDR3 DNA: TGTGCCATCAGAACCGCGGGACTCCTTAGGGAGCAGTACTTC
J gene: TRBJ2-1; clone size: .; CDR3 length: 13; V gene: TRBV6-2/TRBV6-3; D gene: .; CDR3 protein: CASSYFQFDEQFF; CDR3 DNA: TGTGCCAGCAGTTATTTTCAGTTCGATGAGCAGTTCTTC
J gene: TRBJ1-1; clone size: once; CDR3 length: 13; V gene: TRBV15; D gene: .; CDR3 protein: CATSREATPEAFF; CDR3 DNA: TGTGCCACCAGCAGAGAGGCTACCCCTGAAGCTTTCTTT
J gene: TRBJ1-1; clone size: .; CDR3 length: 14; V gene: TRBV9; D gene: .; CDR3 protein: CASSPDVVDTEAFF; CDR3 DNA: TGTGCCAGCAGCCCCGACGTTGTGGACACTGAAGCTTTCTTT
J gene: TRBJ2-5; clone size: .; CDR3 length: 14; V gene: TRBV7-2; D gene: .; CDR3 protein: CASSSTRRQETQYF; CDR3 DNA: TGTGCCAGCAGCTCAACCCGGAGACAAGAGACCCAGTACTTC
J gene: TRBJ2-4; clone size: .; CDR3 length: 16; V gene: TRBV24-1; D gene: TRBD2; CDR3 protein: CATSDPLAGGQNIQYF; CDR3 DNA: TGTGCCACCAGTGACCCCCTAGCGGGGGGGCAAAACATTCAGTACTTC
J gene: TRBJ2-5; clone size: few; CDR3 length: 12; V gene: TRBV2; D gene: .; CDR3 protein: CASLDRQETQYF; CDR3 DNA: TGTGCCAGCCTCGACAGACAAGAGACCCAGTACTTC
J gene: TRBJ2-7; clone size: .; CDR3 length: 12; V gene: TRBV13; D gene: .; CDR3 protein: CASSSRVHEQYF; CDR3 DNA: TGTGCCAGCAGCTCCAGGGTCCACGAGCAGTACTTC
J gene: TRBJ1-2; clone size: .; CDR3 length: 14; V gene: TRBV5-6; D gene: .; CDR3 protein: CASSWASSSYGYTF; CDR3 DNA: TGTGCCAGCAGCTGGGCATCGTCCAGCTATGGCTACACCTTC
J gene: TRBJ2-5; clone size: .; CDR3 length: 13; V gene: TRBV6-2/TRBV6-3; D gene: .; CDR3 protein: CASNRGNQETQYF; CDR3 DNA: TGTGCCAGCAATCGAGGGAACCAAGAGACCCAGTACTTC
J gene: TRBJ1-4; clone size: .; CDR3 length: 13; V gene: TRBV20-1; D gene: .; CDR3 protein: CSAHRGDNEKLFF; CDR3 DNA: TGCAGTGCTCACCGAGGGGATAATGAAAAACTGTTTTTT
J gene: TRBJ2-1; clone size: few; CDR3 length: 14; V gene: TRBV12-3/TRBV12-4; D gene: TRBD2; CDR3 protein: CASGIAGALNEQFF; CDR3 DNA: TGTGCCAGCGGGATAGCGGGGGCCCTCAATGAGCAGTTCTTC
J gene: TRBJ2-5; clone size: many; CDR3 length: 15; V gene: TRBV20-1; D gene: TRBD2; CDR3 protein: CSASYALAGRETQYF; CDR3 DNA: TGCAGTGCTAGCTATGCCCTAGCGGGGCGGGAGACCCAGTACTTC
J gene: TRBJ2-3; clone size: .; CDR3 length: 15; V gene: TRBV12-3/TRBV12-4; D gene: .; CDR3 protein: CASSFGSVSTDTQYF; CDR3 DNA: TGTGCCAGCAGTTTTGGCAGCGTAAGCACAGATACGCAGTATTTT
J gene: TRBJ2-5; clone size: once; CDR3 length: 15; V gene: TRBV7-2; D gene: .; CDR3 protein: CASSQNQGVQETQYF; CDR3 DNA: TGTGCCAGCAGCCAAAATCAGGGAGTTCAAGAGACCCAGTACTTC